Below are 13 T cell receptor beta chains sequenced from a single sample in a study of human T cells and chemical hapten exposure. MiXCR was run by TCRdb on the RACE reads, yielding one entry per CDR3 protein. This table holds roughly 62,000 distinct CDR3 sequences, around 12% found once. The time point is: patch test 3, about 24 weeks after DPC sensitization. Sample treatment: therapeutic diphenylcyclopropenone sensitization with weekly scalp DPC. Sequences were derived from whole blood, sampled in connection with sensitization to the hapten diphenylcyclopropenone (DPC). These receptors originate from a man under 40 with alopecia areata. Some clones in this sample may be carry-over from other donors' samples.

The table lists this clonotype with many counts. V is TRBV7-9 and J is TRBJ2-2, with a possible D match to TRBD1 (6 bases). Germline V CDR1 and CDR2: SEHNR, FQNEAQ (reference sequence). The length of the CDR3 is 16 residues. V lost 5 bases and J 4 bases, leaving 17 bases between the germline ends. CDR3 amino acids: CASSPRRGLITGELFF. Here the CDR3 DNA reads TGTGCCAGCAGCCCCCGCAGGGGTTTAATCACCGGGGAGCTGTTTTTT.

This chain joins TRBV9 and TRBJ2-1; the match to TRBD2 covers 7 bases. Germline assignment: CDR1 SGDLS and CDR2 YYNGEE. Trimming cost V 3 bases and J 2 bases; bases outside gene matches: 2. The CDR3 totals 14 residues. The DNA of the CDR3 is TGTGCCAGCAGCGCTAGCGGTACCTACAATGAGCAGTTCTTC. Translated: CASSASGTYNEQFF. Filled out from reference TRBV9 and TRBJ2-1, the complete variable domain reads DSGVTQTPKHLITATGQRVTLRCSPRSGDLSVYWYQQSLDQGLQFLIQYYNGEERAKGNILERFSAQQFPDLHSELNLSSLELGDSALYFCASSASGTYNEQFFGPGTRLTVL.

This chain connects TRBV12-3 or TRBV12-4 to TRBJ1-2; no reliable D call. Trimming took off 7 bases at V and 1 base at J, with 13 bases between the two ends. The CDR3 length is 14 residues. The CDR3, as DNA: TGTGCCAGCACCTCGTCCCGGGGTAACTATGGCTACACCTTC. The encoded protein is CASTSSRGNYGYTF.

This clonotype was found a few times. The rearrangement links TRBV18 to TRBJ1-5; no reliable D call. The V end was cut by 1 base, the J end by 0 bases, with 7 bases between. Germline CDR1 reads KGHSH; CDR2 reads LQKENI. The CDR3 has 15 residues. The CDR3 loop reads CASSPRRYSNQPQHF. The CDR3 bases are TGTGCCAGCTCACCACGCAGATATAGCAATCAGCCCCAGCATTTT. The variable domain in full, with the rest retrieved from reference TRBV18 and TRBJ1-5, is NAGVMQNPRHLVRRRGQEARLRCSPMKGHSHVYWYRQLPEEGLKFMVYLQKENIIDESGMPKERFSAEFPKEGPSILRIQQVVRGDSAAYFCASSPRRYSNQPQHFGDGTRLSIL.

The chain carries TRBV12-3 or TRBV12-4 and TRBJ1-1, with 7 bases identical to TRBD1. The CDR3 extends over 14 amino acids. Trimming cost V 7 bases and J 1 base; bases outside gene matches: 6. CDR3: CASTWTGQNTEAFF. The CDR3 nucleotides read TGTGCCAGCACCTGGACAGGCCAGAACACTGAAGCTTTCTTT.

A few counts support this clonotype. This sequence joins TRBV7-9 and TRBJ2-1, with D maybe TRBD2 (6 bases). The ends were cut back, 9 bases at V and 10 bases at J, with 25 bases in the middle. This CDR3 comprises 15 residues. Germline CDR1 SEHNR, CDR2 FQNEAQ (reference sequence). CDR3 loop: CASSPGPWLAGEQFF. The CDR3 DNA follows: TGTGCCAGTTCCCCTGGGCCCTGGCTCGCGGGGGAGCAGTTCTTC.

The sample holds many counts of this clonotype. The rearrangement joins TRBV29-1 to TRBJ1-2, with 8 nucleotides matching TRBD1. The CDR3 has 13 amino acids. Trimming took 7 bases from V and 5 from J; bases not matched to a gene: 9. Germline V gene sequence: CDR1 SQVTM, CDR2 ANQGSEA. The CDR3 reads CSAEGQGDYGYTF. The CDR3, as DNA: TGCAGCGCCGAAGGACAGGGCGATTATGGCTACACCTTC. The full variable domain, in which reference TRBV29-1 and TRBJ1-2 provide the parts outside the CDR3, is SAVISQKPSRDICQRGTSLTIQCQVDSQVTMMFWYRQQPGQSLTLIATANQGSEATYESGFVIDKFPISRPNLTFSTLTVSNMSPEDSSIYLCSAEGQGDYGYTFGSGTRLTVV.

This clonotype was detected ten times or more. The chain recombines TRBV20-1 with TRBJ1-5; D unresolved. The germline V gene encodes CDR1 DFQATT and CDR2 SNEGSKA (reference sequence). V lost 1 base to trimming and J lost 2 bases, with 9 bases between them. This CDR3 has 14 amino acids. CDR3 protein: CSARGGSGNQPQHF. The CDR3 nucleotides are TGCAGTGCTAGAGGCGGGAGTGGCAATCAGCCCCAGCATTTT.

The sample holds a few counts of this clonotype. This chain links TRBV5-4 with TRBJ2-3; TRBD2 aligns across 10 bases. The CDR3 length is 17 residues. The V gene's germline CDR1 is SGHNT and CDR2 YYREEE (reference sequence). J lost 3 bases, V lost 0 bases, and 7 bases had no gene match. The CDR3 DNA reads as TGTGCCAGCAGCTTGGAAGCGGGGGGGCCGAGGACAGATACGCAGTATTTT. It codes for CASSLEAGGPRTDTQYF.

CDR3 sequence (DNA): TGTGCCACCAGCAGAGGGACAGGGGGCGAGCAGTACTTC. Protein: CATSRGTGGEQYF. The gene calls are TRBV15 and TRBJ2-7; 10 bases fit TRBD1. The V gene end was trimmed by 1 base and the J gene end by 6 bases; junction bases not matched to a gene: 0. CDR1 is LNHNV and CDR2 is YYDKDF in the germline V gene (reference sequence). The length of the CDR3 is 13 residues.

There are a few counts of this clonotype. V usage is TRBV7-3 and J usage is TRBJ2-3, with D tentatively TRBD2 (5 bases). The length of the CDR3 is 18 residues. V lost 1 base and J 2 bases, leaving 19 bases between the germline ends. In germline, CDR1 is SGHTA, CDR2 FQGTGA. CDR3 amino acids: CASSLIPTITPSTDTQYF. DNA for the CDR3: TGTGCCAGCAGCTTAATACCGACTATCACACCTTCCACAGATACGCAGTATTTT. The variable domain in full, completed from reference TRBV7-3 and TRBJ2-3, reads GAGVSQTPSNKVTEKGKYVELRCDPISGHTALYWYRQSLGQGPEFLIYFQGTGAADDSGLPNDRFFAVRPEGSVSTLKIQRTERGDSAVYLCASSLIPTITPSTDTQYFGPGTRLTVL.

This chain uses TRBV3-1 with TRBJ1-5; 7 positions match TRBD1. The CDR3 loop spans 15 amino acids. Germline values: CDR1 LGHDT, CDR2 YNNKEL (reference sequence). Trimming removed 4 bases from V and 2 bases from J; junction bases left unmatched: 5. Written as DNA, the CDR3 is TGTGCCAGCAGCCGTGGGACAGCGGGCAATCAGCCCCAGCATTTT. Encoded protein: CASSRGTAGNQPQHF. The full variable domain, with the rest looked up from reference TRBV3-1 and TRBJ1-5, is DTAVSQTPKYLVTQMGNDKSIKCEQNLGHDTMYWYKQDSKKFLKIMFSYNNKELIINETVPNRFSPKSPDKAHLNLHINSLELGDSAVYFCASSRGTAGNQPQHFGDGTRLSIL.

The chain combines TRBV15 with TRBJ2-7, with a weak D call TRBD1 (6 bases). CDR1 and CDR2 from the germline V gene are LNHNV and YYDKDF (reference sequence). Trimming took 0 bases from V and 6 from J, leaving 9 bases between them. This CDR3 comprises 13 residues. The chain's CDR3 is CATSRDRGTEQYF. CDR3 DNA: TGTGCCACCAGCAGAGACAGGGGAACCGAGCAGTACTTC.